This T cell receptor beta chain was sequenced for a study of OX40 agonist ivuxolimab in advanced cancers. Repertoires were generated with immunoSEQ multiplex PCR, while TCRdb's copy carries only in-frame clones and drops some. In the table there are tens of thousands of clones, approximately 79% of which are singletons. The V end was cut by 4 bases, the J end by 1 base, with 15 bases between. Germline V gene sequence: CDR1 MNHEY, CDR2 SVGAGI. The CDR3 consists of 16 residues. Study outcomes and limitations: Individuals who were partial responders at 0.1-3.0 mg/kg had clonal expansion that ranked among the lowest.

As to this clone: The antigen is unknown.

The sequence came from an adult with an advanced solid tumor such as melanoma, head and neck, liver or kidney cancer. The starting material was CD4+ or CD8+ T cells sorted from blood, obtained in a trial of the OX40 agonist ivuxolimab. The rearrangement links TRBV6-5 to TRBJ2-3, with D perhaps TRBD1 or TRBD2 (5 bases each). In nucleotides, the CDR3 is TGTGCCAGCAGTTCCCCGGCCGGGGCCGGCACAGATACGCAGTATTTT. It specifies CASSSPAGAGTDTQYF.